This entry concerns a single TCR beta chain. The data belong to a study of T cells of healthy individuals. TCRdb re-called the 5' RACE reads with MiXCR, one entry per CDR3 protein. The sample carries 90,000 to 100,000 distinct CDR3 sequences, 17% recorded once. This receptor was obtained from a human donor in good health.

The CDR3 loop is CASTPRGNTGELFF. The CDR3, as DNA: TGTGCCAGCACCCCGAGGGGAAACACCGGGGAGCTGTTTTTT. V is TRBV27 and J is TRBJ2-2; D assignment may be TRBD1 or TRBD2 (5 bases each). This CDR3 has 14 amino acids. Trimming removed 7 bases at V and 2 bases at J, with 11 bases between. Germline-derived CDR1 and CDR2 are MNHEY and SMNVEV (reference sequence).